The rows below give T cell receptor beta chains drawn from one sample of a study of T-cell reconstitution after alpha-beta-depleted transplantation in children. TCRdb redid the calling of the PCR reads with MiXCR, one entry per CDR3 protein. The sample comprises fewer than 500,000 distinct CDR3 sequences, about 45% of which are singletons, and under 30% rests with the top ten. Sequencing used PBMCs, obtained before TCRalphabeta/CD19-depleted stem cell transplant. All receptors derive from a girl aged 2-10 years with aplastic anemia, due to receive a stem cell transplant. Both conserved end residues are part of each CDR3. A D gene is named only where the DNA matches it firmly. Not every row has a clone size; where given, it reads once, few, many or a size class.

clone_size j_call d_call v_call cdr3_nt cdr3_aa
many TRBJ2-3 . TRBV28 TGTGCCATCCCGCATGTTAGCACAGATACGCAGTATTTT CAIPHVSTDTQYF
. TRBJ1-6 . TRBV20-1 TGCAGTGCTAGAGGCAGGGCGGACGTCGGGGCCCTCCACTTT CSARGRADVGALHF
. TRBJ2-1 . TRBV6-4 TGTGCCAGCAGTGACACGCTAGCTTGGAACAATGAGCAGTTCTTC CASSDTLAWNNEQFF
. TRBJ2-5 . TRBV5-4 TGTGCCAGCAGCTTGGCGGATTTGGAGACCCAGTACTTC CASSLADLETQYF
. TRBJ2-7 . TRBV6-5 TGTGCCAGCAGTTACGAGGCCGACTCCTACGAGCAGTACTTC CASSYEADSYEQYF
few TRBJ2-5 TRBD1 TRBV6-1 TGTGCCAGCAGTGACCAGGGGGCACAAGAGACCCAGTACTTC CASSDQGAQETQYF
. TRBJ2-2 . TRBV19 TGTGCCAGTAGTATTGTACAGAACACCGGGGAGCTGTTTTTT CASSIVQNTGELFF
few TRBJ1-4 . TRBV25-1 TGTGCCAGCAGTGAAGGGGCAGGCTGGGGTGAAAAACTGTTTTTT CASSEGAGWGEKLFF
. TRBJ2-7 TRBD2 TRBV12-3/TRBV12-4 TGTGCCAGCAGTTTTGGGCGGGAGGGCACCTACGAGCAGTACTTC CASSFGREGTYEQYF
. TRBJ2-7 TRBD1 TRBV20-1 TGCAGTGCTAGGCCACCGGGACAGGGCTCCTACGAGCAGTACTTC CSARPPGQGSYEQYF
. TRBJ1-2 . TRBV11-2 TGTGCCAGCAGCTCCTACCAGGGCAGGGCTGATGGCTACACCTTC CASSSYQGRADGYTF
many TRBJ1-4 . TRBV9 TGTGCCAGCAGCGTAGCGGACGGGAATAATGAAAAACTGTTTTTT CASSVADGNNEKLFF
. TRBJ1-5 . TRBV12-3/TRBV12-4 TGTGCCAGCAGTCCTGGCTTGGGTAGCAATCAGCCCCAGCATTTT CASSPGLGSNQPQHF
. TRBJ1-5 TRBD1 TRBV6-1 TGTGCCAGCAGCAGGACAGGGGGTCAGCCCCAGCATTTT CASSRTGGQPQHF
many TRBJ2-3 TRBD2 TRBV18 TGTGCCAGCTCGGCGGGAGGGCCTTTGGATACGCAGTATTTT CASSAGGPLDTQYF
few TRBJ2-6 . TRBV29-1 TGCAGCGTTGCCCCAGGGGGGGGATCAGGGGCCAACGTCCTGACTTTC CSVAPGGGSGANVLTF
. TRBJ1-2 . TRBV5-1 TGCGCCAGCAGCCCGGCCGGGGCGGAAATGGTAGTCCTTGATGGCTACACCTTC CASSPAGAEMVVLDGYTF
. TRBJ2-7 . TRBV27 TGTGCCAGCAGCTACAGGCCACAGATGACCTACGAGCAGTACTTC CASSYRPQMTYEQYF